The 29 T cell receptor beta chains in this list originate from one sample, sequenced in a study of blood T cell repertoires in COVID-19. Profiling relied on immunoSEQ multiplex PCR, and the TCRdb table lists in-frame clones only, not all of them. The data contain tens of thousands of clones, around 90% of them singletons. Sequenced sample: peripheral blood. Every receptor here comes from a man at least 80 years old with acute or convalescent COVID-19.

This chain uses TRBV5-4 with TRBJ1-2; D remains ambiguous. V lost 6 bases to trimming and J lost 0 bases, with 15 bases between them. Germline CDR1 is SGHNT and CDR2 is YYREEE (reference sequence). The CDR3 length is 15 residues. The CDR3 bases are TGTGCCAGCAACACTTACGGGTTAGCTAACTATGGCTACACCTTC. Translated, it gives CASNTYGLANYGYTF. Combining the CDR3 with reference TRBV5-4 and TRBJ1-2 gives the whole variable domain ETGVTQSPTHLIKTRGQQVTLRCSSQSGHNTVSWYQQALGQGPQFIFQYYREEENGRGNFPPRFSGLQFPNYSSELNVNALELDDSALYLCASNTYGLANYGYTFGSGTRLTVV.

The V call is TRBV11-2, the J call TRBJ2-1; a possible D gene is TRBD1 (5 bases). The CDR3 sequence is 15 residues long. Trimming pared 6 bases from V and 7 bases from J, leaving 19 bases between. CDR1 and CDR2 from the germline V gene are SGHAT and FQNNGV. The CDR3 is CASRTWGGQFNEQFF. The CDR3 bases are TGTGCCAGCAGAACATGGGGTGGACAATTTAATGAGCAGTTCTTC.

This rearrangement joins TRBV10-3 to TRBJ2-7; maybe TRBD2 (5 bases). CDR3 length: 12 residues. CDR1 ENHRY and CDR2 SYGVKD come from the germline V gene. Trimming shortened V by 0 bases and J by 10 bases, and 10 bases separated the two germline ends. The CDR3 region is CAISESGRHQYF. In nucleotides, the CDR3 is TGTGCCATCAGTGAGTCGGGGAGACATCAGTACTTC.

The chain links TRBV19 to TRBJ1-5, with 11 bases fitting TRBD1. From germline, CDR1 is LNHDA and CDR2 SQIVND (reference sequence). This CDR3 contains 17 residues. V shed 3 bases and J 5 bases; nucleotides not matched to a gene: 9. CDR3 loop: CASSIQGGQGAHQPQHF. The CDR3 DNA reads as TGTGCCAGTAGTATTCAGGGCGGACAGGGGGCTCATCAGCCCCAGCATTTT.

The V call is TRBV12-3 or TRBV12-4, the J call TRBJ1-1, with unresolved D. Trimming left V 5 bases short and J 4 bases short, with 11 bases between. The CDR3 extends over 13 amino acids. The chain's CDR3 is CASSVGSSTEAFF. DNA of the CDR3: TGTGCCAGCAGTGTGGGTAGCTCCACTGAAGCTTTCTTT.

The chain joins TRBV30 to TRBJ2-6; the match to TRBD2 covers 7 bases. Germline CDR1 reads GTSNPN; CDR2 reads SVGIG (reference sequence). V lost 3 bases to trimming and J lost 4 bases; unmatched junction nucleotides: 6. The CDR3 loop spans 15 amino acids. The CDR3 loop is CAWSPGGTGANVLTF. The CDR3 DNA reads as TGTGCCTGGAGCCCCGGGGGGACGGGGGCCAACGTCCTGACTTTC.

The chain couples TRBV6-5 to TRBJ1-5; TRBD1 is a possible D gene (6 bases). The germline gives CDR1 MNHEY, CDR2 SVGAGI. The V end lost 0 bases, the J end lost 9 bases, and 15 bases lay between the germline ends. CDR3 length: 15 amino acids. In DNA, the CDR3 is TGTGCCAGCAGTTACTCGGTCAGGGGATTTTCGCCCCAGCATTTT. It encodes CASSYSVRGFSPQHF.

The V gene is TRBV2, the J gene TRBJ1-5; TRBD1 aligns across 7 bases. Germline CDR1 SNHLY, CDR2 FYNNEI. This CDR3 contains 17 residues. The junction had 15 bases not matched to a gene; V was cut back by 6 bases and J by 4 bases. In DNA, the CDR3 is TGTGCCAGCAGATCCGGGACAGCCCCATTTCGTAATCAGCCCCAGCATTTT. Translating gives CASRSGTAPFRNQPQHF.

The V gene is TRBV11-2, the J gene TRBJ2-1, with D perhaps TRBD2 (5 bases). The CDR3 loop spans 13 amino acids. The V end lost 0 bases, the J end lost 10 bases, and 10 bases lay between the germline ends. CDR1 and CDR2 from the germline V gene are SGHAT and FQNNGV. In DNA, the CDR3 is TGTGCCAGCAGCTTAGATCGGGCTAGCGAGCAGTTCTTC. Encoded protein: CASSLDRASEQFF.

This chain uses TRBV7-8 with TRBJ1-5; 7 positions agree with TRBD1. The J segment lost 9 bases and the V segment lost 4 bases, leaving 12 bases of the junction unmatched. Germline V gene data show CDR1 as SGHVS and CDR2 as FQNEAQ. CDR3 length: 15 residues. The CDR3 sequence is CASSSREGAGGPQHF. The CDR3 nucleotides are TGTGCCAGCAGCTCCCGGGAGGGCGCAGGGGGGCCCCAGCATTTT.

The gene calls are TRBV10-3 and TRBJ1-2, with TRBD1 matching over 8 bases. The junction had 10 bases not matched to a gene; V was cut back by 6 bases and J by 7 bases. This CDR3 is 14 amino acids long. CDR1 and CDR2 from the germline V gene are ENHRY and SYGVKD. DNA for the CDR3: TGTGCCATCAGATTTGACAGGGGAATTAGTGGCTACACCTTC. Amino acid sequence: CAIRFDRGISGYTF.

The chain employs TRBV2 and TRBJ2-6; tentative D call: TRBD2 (6 bases). The CDR3 spans 14 residues. Germline lookup yields CDR1 SNHLY and CDR2 FYNNEI. The germline V and J ends were trimmed by 4 bases and 16 bases, with 20 bases remaining between them. The CDR3 loop reads CASSGSTVVGGLTF. DNA for the CDR3: TGTGCCAGCAGTGGGTCTACAGTGGTCGGGGGTCTGACTTTC.

J is TRBJ1-2 and V is TRBV5-1; tentatively, D is TRBD1 (5 bases). The CDR3 covers 14 residues. The V end was cut by 2 bases, the J end by 6 bases, with 14 bases between. Germline CDR1 SGHRS, CDR2 YFSETQ. CDR3 sequence (DNA): TGCGCCAGCAGCTTCAGACAGAACTCCAATGGCTACACCTTC. Translated: CASSFRQNSNGYTF.

As regards this clone: Other DNA variants within this sample encode the same CDR3. The chain is built from TRBV30 and TRBJ1-5; no definite D call. Trimming cost V 0 bases and J 2 bases, with 5 bases left between them. CDR3 length: 13 amino acids. Germline V gives CDR1 GTSNPN, CDR2 SVGIG (reference sequence). This CDR3 is CAWSVRGNQPQHF. The CDR3 DNA follows: TGTGCCTGGAGTGTAAGAGGCAATCAGCCCCAGCATTTT.

V usage is TRBV5-1 and J usage is TRBJ2-3; tentative D call: TRBD2 (5 bases). Between the trimmed V and J ends, which lost 0 bases and 5 bases, there was a span of 10 bases. The CDR3 consists of 14 residues. Germline CDR1 reads SGHRS; CDR2 reads YFSETQ. The CDR3 region is CASSLGGLVDTQYF. The CDR3 DNA reads TGCGCCAGCAGCTTGGGAGGGTTGGTAGATACGCAGTATTTT.

This chain links TRBV4-2 with TRBJ2-3; TRBD2 agrees at 12 bases. This CDR3 contains 18 residues. V trimming: 0 bases; J trimming: 5 bases; junction bases outside the gene matches: 9. Germline assignment: CDR1 LGHNA and CDR2 YNFKEQ. The CDR3 protein is CASSQDPPGLAGGDTQYF. CDR3 bases: TGTGCCAGCAGCCAAGATCCCCCGGGACTAGCGGGTGGAGATACGCAGTATTTT.

CDR3 DNA sequence: TGTGCCAGCTCATCGGGACCGGGACAGCTCTACGAGCAGTACTTC. It encodes CASSSGPGQLYEQYF. This chain uses TRBV18 with TRBJ2-7; TRBD1 aligns across 7 bases. CDR1 and CDR2 (germline): KGHSH, LQKENI. There are 15 residues in the CDR3. With 5 bases clipped from V and 3 bases from J, the junction kept 10 bases outside the gene matches.

The chain employs TRBV7-9 and TRBJ2-3; no clear D gene. The V end was cut by 1 base, the J end by 3 bases, with 14 bases between. The germline CDR1 and CDR2 sequences are SEHNR and FQNEAQ (reference sequence). This CDR3 is built from 16 residues. The CDR3 is CASSLEYRTWTDTQYF. CDR3 DNA sequence: TGTGCCAGCAGCTTAGAGTACAGAACCTGGACAGATACGCAGTATTTT.

V gene TRBV5-1 combines with J gene TRBJ1-1; possible D gene TRBD1, 5 bases. Germline CDR1 is SGHRS and CDR2 is YFSETQ. The V gene lost 4 bases and the J gene lost 1 base, with 14 bases spanning the gap. CDR3 size: 15 residues. The CDR3 DNA follows: TGCGCCAGCAGCCCTCAGACAGTCCCGAACACTGAAGCTTTCTTT. This sequence encodes CASSPQTVPNTEAFF.

This clone appeared once. V is TRBV6-4 and J is TRBJ2-3; no clear D gene. Germline CDR1 MRHNA, CDR2 SNTAGT. The CDR3 runs 9 residues. Trimming removed 8 bases at V and 7 bases at J, with 4 bases between. Here the CDR3 DNA reads TGTGCCAGCCTCCATACGCAGTATTTT. It encodes CASLHTQYF.

The rearrangement uses TRBV4-2 and TRBJ2-1; a weak D match, TRBD2 (6 bases). V lost 4 bases, J lost 7 bases, and 14 bases lay in between. Germline CDR1 reads LGHNA; CDR2 reads YNFKEQ. This CDR3 comprises 14 residues. The CDR3 DNA sequence: TGTGCCAGCAGCCCCTTCGGGAGCGGGAATGAGCAGTTCTTC. Residues: CASSPFGSGNEQFF.

This chain links TRBV4-2 with TRBJ2-2; 9 bases agree with TRBD2. CDR1 LGHNA and CDR2 YNFKEQ come from the germline V gene. The CDR3 loop spans 16 amino acids. Germline trimming cut 4 bases from V and 10 bases from J; bases unmatched to any gene: 13. The CDR3 reads CASSRAGSGGVEELFF. The CDR3 DNA reads TGTGCCAGCAGCCGCGCTGGTAGCGGGGGAGTTGAGGAGCTGTTTTTT.

This rearrangement joins TRBV19 to TRBJ1-2; tentatively, D is TRBD1 (6 bases). From germline, CDR1 is LNHDA and CDR2 SQIVND (reference sequence). The CDR3 contains 12 residues. The V and J ends lost 5 bases and 8 bases respectively, with 12 bases between them. This CDR3 is CASSARGRGYTF. The CDR3 nucleotides read TGTGCCAGTAGTGCCAGGGGCAGGGGCTACACCTTC.

This clone was seen once. The chain carries TRBV2 and TRBJ2-3, with 9 bases that match TRBD1. This CDR3 is built from 14 residues. The V gene's germline CDR1 is SNHLY and CDR2 FYNNEI. V shed 7 bases and J 3 bases; nucleotides not matched to a gene: 5. CDR3 sequence: CASKTGTGTDTQYF. CDR3 nucleotide sequence: TGTGCCAGCAAAACCGGGACAGGGACAGATACGCAGTATTTT. Filled out from reference TRBV2 and TRBJ2-3, the complete variable domain reads EPEVTQTPSHQVTQMGQEVILRCVPISNHLYFYWYRQILGQKVEFLVSFYNNEISEKSEIFDDQFSVERPDGSNFTLKIRSTKLEDSAMYFCASKTGTGTDTQYFGPGTRLTVL.

V gene TRBV19 combines with J gene TRBJ1-5, with 9 bases aligning to TRBD1. Per germline, CDR1 LNHDA and CDR2 SQIVND (reference sequence). The CDR3 is 15 amino acids. V shed 9 bases, J shed 4 bases, and the junction held 10 bases outside the gene matches. In DNA form, the CDR3 reads TGTGCCAGCTGGGACAGGGAGTTTGCAAATCAGCCCCAGCATTTT. Protein product: CASWDREFANQPQHF.

The V call is TRBV5-1, the J call TRBJ1-1, with D possibly matching TRBD1 (5 bases). CDR3 length: 16 residues. V lost 0 bases and J lost 1, with 13 bases in between. Per germline, CDR1 SGHRS and CDR2 YFSETQ. The CDR3 here is CASSLGGARGNTEAFF. The CDR3 coding sequence is TGCGCCAGCAGCTTGGGCGGGGCCCGGGGGAACACTGAAGCTTTCTTT. Full variable domain (outside the CDR3, taken from reference TRBV5-1 and TRBJ1-1): KAGVTQTPRYLIKTRGQQVTLSCSPISGHRSVSWYQQTPGQGLQFLFEYFSETQRNKGNFPGRFSGRQFSNSRSEMNVSTLELGDSALYLCASSLGGARGNTEAFFGQGTRLTVV.

The rearrangement uses TRBV5-1 and TRBJ2-7, with D possibly TRBD1 on 6 matching bases. Per germline, CDR1 SGHRS and CDR2 YFSETQ. The CDR3 consists of 17 residues. V was cut by 4 bases and J by 4 bases, with 24 bases left in between. CDR3 in amino acids: CASSRNLRDIPLYEQYF. The CDR3 region has the DNA TGCGCCAGCAGCAGAAATCTCCGGGACATACCACTTTACGAGCAGTACTTC.

For this clone: Other DNA sequences in this specimen translate into the identical CDR3. The CDR3 coding sequence is TGTGCCAGCTCACCAGGGACAGGGGGCAATCAGCCCCAGCATTTT. Translation gives CASSPGTGGNQPQHF. The rearrangement uses TRBV18 and TRBJ1-5; 10 positions match TRBD1. V lost 2 bases, J lost 2 bases, and 0 bases stayed unmatched. From germline, CDR1 is KGHSH and CDR2 LQKENI. The length of the CDR3 is 15 residues.

The V and J genes are TRBV6-5 and TRBJ2-1; a possible D gene is TRBD1 (5 bases). Germline V gene lookup returns CDR1 MNHEY and CDR2 SVGAGI. The V end was cut by 3 bases, the J end by 15 bases, with 21 bases between. There are 14 residues in the CDR3. CDR3 coding DNA: TGTGCCAGCAGTTATCAGGGATCCCCTTCTGTACTGTTCTTC. Protein: CASSYQGSPSVLFF.